The clone carrying this T cell receptor beta chain was counted only a few times. Using its own MiXCR run on the 5' RACE reads, TCRdb lists one record per CDR3 protein. The table has about 560,000 distinct CDR3 sequences, 15% to 20% seen once. The data stem from a study of T-cell memory formation after mild COVID-19. V lost 4 bases and J lost 0, with 15 bases in between. This CDR3 is 16 amino acids long. The germline gives CDR1 LGHDT, CDR2 YNNKEL (reference sequence). The chain combines TRBV3-1 with TRBJ1-2; no reliable D call. The clonotype originates from an adult woman who had mild COVID-19 (a few samples of this study predate the infection). Cell type and time point are not known. Input material: PBMCs or a T cell subset sorted from them (not recorded which). The CDR3 region is CASSPRAGSSNYGYTF. DNA for the CDR3: TGTGCCAGCAGCCCCCGGGCAGGCTCGTCTAACTATGGCTACACCTTC. Supplemented by reference TRBV3-1 and TRBJ1-2, the full variable domain reads DTAVSQTPKYLVTQMGNDKSIKCEQNLGHDTMYWYKQDSKKFLKIMFSYNNKELIINETVPNRFSPKSPDKAHLNLHINSLELGDSAVYFCASSPRAGSSNYGYTFGSGTRLTVV.